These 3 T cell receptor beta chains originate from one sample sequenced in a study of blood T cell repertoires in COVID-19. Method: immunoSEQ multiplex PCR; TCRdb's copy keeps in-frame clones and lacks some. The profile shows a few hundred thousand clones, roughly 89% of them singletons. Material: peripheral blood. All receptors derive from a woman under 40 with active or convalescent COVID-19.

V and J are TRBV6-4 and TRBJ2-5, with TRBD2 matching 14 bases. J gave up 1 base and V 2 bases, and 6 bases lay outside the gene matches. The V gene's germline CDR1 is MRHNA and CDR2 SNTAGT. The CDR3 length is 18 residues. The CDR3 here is CASSDPGTSGGTQETQYF. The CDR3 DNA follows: TGTGCCAGCAGTGACCCCGGGACTAGCGGGGGCACCCAAGAGACCCAGTACTTC.

The CDR3 nucleotides read TGTGCCAGCAGTGTCAGCGGGGGAGAGAGTAATGAGCAGTTCTTC. It is translated as CASSVSGGESNEQFF. The V and J genes are TRBV2 and TRBJ2-1; the match to TRBD2 covers 8 bases. Germline V gene data show CDR1 as SNHLY and CDR2 as FYNNEI. V gave up 4 bases and J gave up 7 bases; unmatched junction bases: 9. The CDR3 is 15 amino acids.

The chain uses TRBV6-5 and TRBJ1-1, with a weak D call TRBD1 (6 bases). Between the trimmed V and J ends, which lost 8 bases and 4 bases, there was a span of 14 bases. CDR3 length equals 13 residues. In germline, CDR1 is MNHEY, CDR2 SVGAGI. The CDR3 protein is CASSDRRATEAFF. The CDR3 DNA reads TGTGCCAGCTCAGACAGGCGGGCCACTGAAGCTTTCTTT.